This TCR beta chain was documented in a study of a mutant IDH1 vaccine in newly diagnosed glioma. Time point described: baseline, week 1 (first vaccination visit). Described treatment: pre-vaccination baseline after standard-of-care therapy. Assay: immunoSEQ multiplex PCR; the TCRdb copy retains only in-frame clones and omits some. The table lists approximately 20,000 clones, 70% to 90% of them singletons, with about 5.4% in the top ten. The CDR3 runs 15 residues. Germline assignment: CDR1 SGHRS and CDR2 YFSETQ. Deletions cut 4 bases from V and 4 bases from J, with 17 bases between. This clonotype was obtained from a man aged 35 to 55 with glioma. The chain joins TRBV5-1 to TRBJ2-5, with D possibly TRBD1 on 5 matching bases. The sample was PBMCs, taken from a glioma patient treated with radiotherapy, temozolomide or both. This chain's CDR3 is CASSPTGRDGETQYF. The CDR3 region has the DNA TGCGCCAGCAGCCCCACGGGCAGGGATGGAGAGACCCAGTACTTC.